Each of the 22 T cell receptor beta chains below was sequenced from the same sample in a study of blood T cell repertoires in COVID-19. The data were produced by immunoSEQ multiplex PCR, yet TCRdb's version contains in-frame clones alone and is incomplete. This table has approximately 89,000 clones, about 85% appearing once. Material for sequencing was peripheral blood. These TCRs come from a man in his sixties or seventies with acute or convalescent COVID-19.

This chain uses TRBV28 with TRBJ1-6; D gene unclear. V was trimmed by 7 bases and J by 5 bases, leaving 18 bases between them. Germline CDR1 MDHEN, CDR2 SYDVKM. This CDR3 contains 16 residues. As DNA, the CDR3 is TGTGCCAGCAAACTAGACACGGGCCTCCATAATTCACCCCTCCACTTT. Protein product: CASKLDTGLHNSPLHF. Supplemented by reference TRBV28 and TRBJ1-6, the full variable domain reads DVKVTQSSRYLVKRTGEKVFLECVQDMDHENMFWYRQDPGLGLRLIYFSYDVKMKEKGDIPEGYSVSREKKERFSLILESASTNQTSMYLCASKLDTGLHNSPLHFGNGTRLTVT.

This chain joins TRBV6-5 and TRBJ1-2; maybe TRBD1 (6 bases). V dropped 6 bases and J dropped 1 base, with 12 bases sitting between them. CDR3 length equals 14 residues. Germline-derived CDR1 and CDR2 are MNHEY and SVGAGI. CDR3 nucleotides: TGTGCCAGCAGGGCTCCAGGGGATAACTATGGCTACACCTTC. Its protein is CASRAPGDNYGYTF.

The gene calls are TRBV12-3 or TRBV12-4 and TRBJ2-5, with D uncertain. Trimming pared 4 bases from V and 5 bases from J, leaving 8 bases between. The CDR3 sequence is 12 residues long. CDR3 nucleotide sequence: TGTGCCAGCAGTTCAGGCCAGGAGACCCAGTACTTC. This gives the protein CASSSGQETQYF.

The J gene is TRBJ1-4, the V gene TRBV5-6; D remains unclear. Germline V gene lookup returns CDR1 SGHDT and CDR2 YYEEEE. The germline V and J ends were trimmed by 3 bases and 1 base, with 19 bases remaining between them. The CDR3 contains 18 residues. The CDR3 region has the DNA TGTGCCAGCAGCTCCTCCCTCCGCGGTGGCTTAACTAATGAAAAACTGTTTTTT. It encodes CASSSSLRGGLTNEKLFF.

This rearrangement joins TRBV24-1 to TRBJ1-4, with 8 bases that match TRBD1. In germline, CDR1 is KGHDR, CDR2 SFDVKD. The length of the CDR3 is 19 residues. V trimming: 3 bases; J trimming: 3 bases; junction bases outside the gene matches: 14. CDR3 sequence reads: CATSDHDPQGATANEKLFF. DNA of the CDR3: TGTGCCACCAGTGATCATGATCCGCAGGGGGCTACGGCTAATGAAAAACTGTTTTTT.

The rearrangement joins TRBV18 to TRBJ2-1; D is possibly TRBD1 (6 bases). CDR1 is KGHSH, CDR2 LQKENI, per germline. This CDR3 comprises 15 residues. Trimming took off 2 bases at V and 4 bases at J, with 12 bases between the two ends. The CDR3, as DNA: TGTGCCAGCTCACCAGGGCAGGGGTCGTACAATGAGCAGTTCTTC. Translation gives CASSPGQGSYNEQFF.

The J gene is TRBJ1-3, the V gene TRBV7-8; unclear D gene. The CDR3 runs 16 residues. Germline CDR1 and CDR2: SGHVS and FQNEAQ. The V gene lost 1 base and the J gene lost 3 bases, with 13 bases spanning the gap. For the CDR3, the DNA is TGTGCCAGCAGCTTAGTAGGAGGGTTGAGTGGAAACACCATATATTTT. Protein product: CASSLVGGLSGNTIYF.

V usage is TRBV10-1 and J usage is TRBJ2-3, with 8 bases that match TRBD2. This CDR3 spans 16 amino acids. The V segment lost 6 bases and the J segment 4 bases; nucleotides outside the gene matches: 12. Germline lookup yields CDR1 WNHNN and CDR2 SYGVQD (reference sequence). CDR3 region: CASSLGGSGVADTQYF. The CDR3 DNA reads TGCGCCAGCAGCCTTGGGGGTAGCGGGGTGGCAGATACGCAGTATTTT.

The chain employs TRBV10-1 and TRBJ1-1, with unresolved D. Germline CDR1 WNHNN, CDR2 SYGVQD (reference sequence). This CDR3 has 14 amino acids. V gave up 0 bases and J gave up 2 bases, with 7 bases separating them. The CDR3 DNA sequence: TGCGCCAGCAGTGAGTCAGCAGGTAACACTGAAGCTTTCTTT. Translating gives CASSESAGNTEAFF.

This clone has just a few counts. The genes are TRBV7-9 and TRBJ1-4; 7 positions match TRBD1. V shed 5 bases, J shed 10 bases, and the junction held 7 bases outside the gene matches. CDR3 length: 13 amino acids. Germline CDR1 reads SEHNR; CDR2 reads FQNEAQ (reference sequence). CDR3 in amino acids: CASSQGGGGKLFF. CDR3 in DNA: TGTGCCAGCAGCCAGGGGGGCGGTGGAAAACTGTTTTTT.

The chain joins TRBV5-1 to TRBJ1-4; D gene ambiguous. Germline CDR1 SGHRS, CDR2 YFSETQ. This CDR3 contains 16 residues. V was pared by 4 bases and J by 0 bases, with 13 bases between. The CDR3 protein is CASSPSLRATNEKLFF. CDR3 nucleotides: TGCGCCAGCAGCCCCTCCTTACGGGCAACTAATGAAAAACTGTTTTTT.

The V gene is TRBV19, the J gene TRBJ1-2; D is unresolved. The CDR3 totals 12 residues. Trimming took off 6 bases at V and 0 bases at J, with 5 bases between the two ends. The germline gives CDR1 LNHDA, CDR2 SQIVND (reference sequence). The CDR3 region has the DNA TGTGCCAGTAGAGGAGCTAACTATGGCTACACCTTC. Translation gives CASRGANYGYTF. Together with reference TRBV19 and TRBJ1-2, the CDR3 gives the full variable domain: DGGITQSPKYLFRKEGQNVTLSCEQNLNHDAMYWYRQDPGQGLRLIYYSQIVNDFQKGDIAEGYSVSREKKESFPLTVTSAQKNPTAFYLCASRGANYGYTFGSGTRLTVV.

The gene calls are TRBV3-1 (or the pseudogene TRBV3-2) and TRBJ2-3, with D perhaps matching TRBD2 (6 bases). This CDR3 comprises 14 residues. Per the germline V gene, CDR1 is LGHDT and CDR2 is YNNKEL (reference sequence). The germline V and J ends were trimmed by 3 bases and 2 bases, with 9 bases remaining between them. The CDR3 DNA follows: TGTGCCAGCAGCCAGGCGGGGAACACAGATACGCAGTATTTT. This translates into CASSQAGNTDTQYF.

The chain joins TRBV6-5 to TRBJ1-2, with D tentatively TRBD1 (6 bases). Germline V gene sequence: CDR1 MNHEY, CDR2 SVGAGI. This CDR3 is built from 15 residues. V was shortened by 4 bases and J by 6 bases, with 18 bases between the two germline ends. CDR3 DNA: TGTGCCAGCAGTTCTTTAGGGACATGGGCGGATGGCTACACCTTC. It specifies CASSSLGTWADGYTF.

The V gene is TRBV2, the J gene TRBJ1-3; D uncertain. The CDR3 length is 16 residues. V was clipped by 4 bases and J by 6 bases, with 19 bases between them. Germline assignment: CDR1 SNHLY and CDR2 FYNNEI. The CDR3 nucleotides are TGTGCCAGCAGTGGTCCATGGAGTCCCCTGAAAAACACCATATATTTT. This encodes CASSGPWSPLKNTIYF. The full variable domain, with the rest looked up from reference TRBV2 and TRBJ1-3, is EPEVTQTPSHQVTQMGQEVILRCVPISNHLYFYWYRQILGQKVEFLVSFYNNEISEKSEIFDDQFSVERPDGSNFTLKIRSTKLEDSAMYFCASSGPWSPLKNTIYFGEGSWLTVV.

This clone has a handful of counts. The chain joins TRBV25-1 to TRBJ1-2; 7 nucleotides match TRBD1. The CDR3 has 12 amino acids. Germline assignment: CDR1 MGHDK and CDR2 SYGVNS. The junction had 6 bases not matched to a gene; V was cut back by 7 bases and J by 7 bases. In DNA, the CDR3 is TGTGCCAGCACCCAGGGGGTAGGTGGCTACACCTTC. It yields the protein CASTQGVGGYTF.

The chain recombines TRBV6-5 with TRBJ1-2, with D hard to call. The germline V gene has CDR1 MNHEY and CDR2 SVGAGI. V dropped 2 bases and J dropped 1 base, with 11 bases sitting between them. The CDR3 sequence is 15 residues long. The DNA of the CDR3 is TGTGCCAGCAGTTACAGCTCGACTAATAACTATGGCTACACCTTC. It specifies CASSYSSTNNYGYTF.

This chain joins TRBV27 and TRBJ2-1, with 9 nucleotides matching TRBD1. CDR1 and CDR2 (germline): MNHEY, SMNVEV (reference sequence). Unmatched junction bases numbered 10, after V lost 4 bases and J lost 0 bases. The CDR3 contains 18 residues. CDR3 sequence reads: CASSSRTGVYSSYNEQFF. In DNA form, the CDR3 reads TGTGCCAGCAGTTCACGGACAGGGGTCTATAGCTCCTACAATGAGCAGTTCTTC.

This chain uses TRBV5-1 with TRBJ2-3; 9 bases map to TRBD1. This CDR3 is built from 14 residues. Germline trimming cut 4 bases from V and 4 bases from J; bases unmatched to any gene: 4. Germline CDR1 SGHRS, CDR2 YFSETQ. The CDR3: CASSGDRGSDTQYF. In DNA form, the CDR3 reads TGCGCCAGCAGCGGCGACAGGGGGTCAGATACGCAGTATTTT.

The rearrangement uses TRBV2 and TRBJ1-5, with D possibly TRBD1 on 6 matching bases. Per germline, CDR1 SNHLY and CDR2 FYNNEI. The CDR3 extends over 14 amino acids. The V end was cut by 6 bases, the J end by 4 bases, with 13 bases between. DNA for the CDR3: TGTGCCAGCAGCGAACAGAGGGGGAATCAGCCCCAGCATTTT. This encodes CASSEQRGNQPQHF.

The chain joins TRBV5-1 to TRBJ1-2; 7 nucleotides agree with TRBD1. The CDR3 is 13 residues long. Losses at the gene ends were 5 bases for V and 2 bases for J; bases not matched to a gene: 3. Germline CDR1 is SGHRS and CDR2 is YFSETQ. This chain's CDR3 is CASRPGQNYGYTF. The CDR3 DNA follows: TGCGCCAGCAGGCCGGGACAGAACTATGGCTACACCTTC.

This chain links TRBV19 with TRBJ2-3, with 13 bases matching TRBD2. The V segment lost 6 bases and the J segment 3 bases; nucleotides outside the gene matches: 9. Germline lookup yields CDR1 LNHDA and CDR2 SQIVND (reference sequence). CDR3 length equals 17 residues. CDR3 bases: TGTGCCAGTAGCAACGAACTGACTAGCGGGGGGACAGATACGCAGTATTTT. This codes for CASSNELTSGGTDTQYF.